A selection of T cell receptor beta chains follows, all from one sample in a study of Ad26.COV2.S vaccination and SARS-CoV-2 variants. Method: immunoSEQ multiplex PCR; TCRdb's copy keeps in-frame clones and lacks some. This table has about 180,000 clones, around 88% appearing once. Sequencing was performed on peripheral blood, taken after recovery from COVID-19. Every receptor here comes from a human donor who had recovered from COVID-19. The CDR3 runs from the conserved cysteine through the conserved F or W. The D gene is left open where the match is weak. A clone size is listed for some rows: how often the clone was seen (once, few, many), or a class if it is expanded.

>-|TRBJ2-7|TRBV5-6|-
TGTGCCAGCAGCTTTCTTCGGACACCGGACTACGAGCAGTACTTC
CASSFLRTPDYEQYF
>-|TRBJ2-1|TRBV12-3/TRBV12-4|-
TGTGCCAGCAGTATAGGGCACAATGAGCAGTTCTTC
CASSIGHNEQFF
>-|TRBJ1-2|TRBV29-1|-
TGCAGCGTTCGTCTCGAGGGAACAAACTATGGCTACACCTTC
CSVRLEGTNYGYTF
>TRBD2|TRBJ2-3|TRBV4-1|-
TGCGCCAGCAGCCAAACTAGCGGGGCGGGGGATACGCAGTATTTT
CASSQTSGAGDTQYF
>TRBD1|TRBJ2-7|TRBV3-1/TRBV3-2|-
TGTGCCAGCAGTGGGACAGTCTACGAGCAGTACTTC
CASSGTVYEQYF
>-|TRBJ2-1|TRBV6-2/TRBV6-3|-
TGTGCCAGCAGTTACTGGGGTTTAAACGAGCAGTTCTTC
CASSYWGLNEQFF
>TRBD1|TRBJ1-2|TRBV5-4|-
TGTGCCAGCAGCCCAATGACAGGGGACTATGGCTACACCTTC
CASSPMTGDYGYTF
>-|TRBJ1-2|TRBV19|-
TGTGCCAGTAGTATTGGGTGGGGGGCCCTAAACATCTATGGCTACACCTTC
CASSIGWGALNIYGYTF
>-|TRBJ1-1|TRBV5-1|-
TGCGCCAGCAGCTTCCGGGACGGGAACACTGAAGCTTTCTTT
CASSFRDGNTEAFF
>-|TRBJ1-1|TRBV27|-
TGTGCCAGCAGTTTCAACAGGGTTACTGAAGCTTTCTTT
CASSFNRVTEAFF
>TRBD2|TRBJ2-3|TRBV5-1|-
TGCGCCAGCTCTGGCTCGACTAGCGGGGGGCCAACAGATACGCAGTATTTT
CASSGSTSGGPTDTQYF
>TRBD1|TRBJ2-2|TRBV5-6|-
TGTGCCAGCAGCTTGAAGGGACAGGTCTTAAATTTCGGGGAGCTGTTTTTT
CASSLKGQVLNFGELFF
>-|TRBJ1-1|TRBV6-5|once
TGTGCCAGCAGTACCACAGGGAGAGGGACTGAAGCTTTCTTT
CASSTTGRGTEAFF
>-|TRBJ2-5|TRBV9|-
TGTGCCAGCAGCGTAGCTCGGCTAGCCGGCCAAGAGACCCAGTACTTC
CASSVARLAGQETQYF
>-|TRBJ2-1|TRBV12-1|-
TGTGCCAGCAGCTTTCGGACAGGGAACTACAATGAGCAGTTCTTC
CASSFRTGNYNEQFF
>-|TRBJ2-6|TRBV27|-
TGTGCCAGCAGTTTCCTGGGGACCCGAGGGTCCCCTGGGGCCAACGTCCTGACTTTC
CASSFLGTRGSPGANVLTF
>-|TRBJ2-7|TRBV9|-
TGTGCCAGCAGCGTAGGAGACCCTTCCGAGCAGTACTTC
CASSVGDPSEQYF
>TRBD1|TRBJ1-2|TRBV27|-
TGTGCCAGCAGTGAACAGGGGGCAGGCTACACCTTC
CASSEQGAGYTF
>TRBD2|TRBJ2-1|TRBV7-2|-
TGTGCCAGCAGCTTAGTCGGGACTAGCGGGAGGGATGAGCAGTTCTTC
CASSLVGTSGRDEQFF
>-|TRBJ1-1|TRBV6-1|-
TGTGCCAGCAGTGAGGGGACGCACCGGGCTGAAGCTTTCTTT
CASSEGTHRAEAFF
>-|TRBJ2-5|TRBV13|-
TGTGCCAGCAGCCGGTACCAAGAGACCCAGTACTTC
CASSRYQETQYF
>-|TRBJ2-1|TRBV15|-
TGTGCCACCAGCAGAGATCCGGGTCCTCCCTACAATGAGCAGTTCTTC
CATSRDPGPPYNEQFF
>TRBD1|TRBJ1-2|TRBV23-1|-
TGCGCCAGCAGTCAATCGAAGCGACAGGGGGGTTTCGTTGGTGGCTACACCTTC
CASSQSKRQGGFVGGYTF
>TRBD1|TRBJ1-5|TRBV3-1/TRBV3-2|-
TGTGCCAGCAGCTTACAGGGGAACAATCAGCCCCAGCATTTT
CASSLQGNNQPQHF
>-|TRBJ1-2|TRBV4-2|-
TGTGCCAGCAGCCAAGATTATCCAGATAACTATGGCTACACCTTC
CASSQDYPDNYGYTF
>TRBD1|TRBJ1-6|TRBV6-5|-
TGTGCCGGTCGAAGGGACAGGAGCTATAATTCACCCCTCCACTTT
CAGRRDRSYNSPLHF
>-|TRBJ1-5|TRBV7-9|-
TGTGCCAGCAGCTCCGATAATCAGCCCCAGCATTTT
CASSSDNQPQHF
>-|TRBJ2-1|TRBV27|-
TGTGCCAGCAGTGCCGCCGGGGGCGAGCAGTTCTTC
CASSAAGGEQFF
>-|TRBJ2-4|TRBV2|-
TGTGCCAGCAGGCGGGACCCACGAGGGCTAAACATTCAGTACTTC
CASRRDPRGLNIQYF
>-|TRBJ1-3|TRBV7-2|-
TGTGCCAGCAGCTTAATGAAGGGTCAAGGAAACACCATATATTTT
CASSLMKGQGNTIYF
>-|TRBJ2-1|TRBV7-2|-
TGTGCCAGCAGTCAGTCGATGACAGCCCAAAATGAGCAGTTCTTC
CASSQSMTAQNEQFF
>-|TRBJ1-5|TRBV6-1|-
TGTGCCAGCAGTGAAGGAGGTATGCAGCCCCAGCATTTT
CASSEGGMQPQHF
>-|TRBJ1-1|TRBV10-1|-
TGCGCCAGCAGTGAATTTGGGGCTAGCACTGAAGCTTTCTTT
CASSEFGASTEAFF
>TRBD1|TRBJ1-5|TRBV19|-
TGTGCCAGTAGTATAGGGGACAGGAGTCAGCCCCAGCATTTT
CASSIGDRSQPQHF
>-|TRBJ2-7|TRBV19|-
TGTGCCAGTAGCCCTCGGAGGGGAACCTACGAGCAGTACTTC
CASSPRRGTYEQYF
>TRBD2|TRBJ2-1|TRBV18|-
TGTGCCAGCTCACCCCAACTAGCGGGGGCTGGCAATGAGCAGTTCTTC
CASSPQLAGAGNEQFF
>TRBD2|TRBJ2-7|TRBV28|-
TGTGCCAGCGTTGGGAGGGCCTACGAGCAGTACTTC
CASVGRAYEQYF
>-|TRBJ2-3|TRBV4-2|-
TGTGCCAGCAGCCAAGCCACGGACGGCGGGGGCACAGATACGCAGTATTTT
CASSQATDGGGTDTQYF
>-|TRBJ2-6|TRBV18|few
TGTGCCAGCTCACCCAGGACCTTTATAGGCTCTGGGGCCAACGTCCTGACTTTC
CASSPRTFIGSGANVLTF
>-|TRBJ2-7|TRBV11-2|-
TGTGCCAGCAGCTTAAATCTCCTAAACTACGAGCAGTACTTC
CASSLNLLNYEQYF
>-|TRBJ2-2|TRBV29-1|-
TGCAGCGTTGACGGGGTTAACACCGGGGAGCTGTTTTTT
CSVDGVNTGELFF
>-|TRBJ1-2|TRBV4-1|-
TGCGCCAGCAGCCAAGTGAGGGGTTCTAACTATGGCTACACCTTC
CASSQVRGSNYGYTF
>-|TRBJ2-7|TRBV29-1|-
TGCAGCGTTGGGAGGGATAGGAACGAGCAGTACTTC
CSVGRDRNEQYF
>-|TRBJ2-1|TRBV25-1|-
TGTGCCAGCAGTAAAAACTCAAGGAATGAGCAGTTCTTC
CASSKNSRNEQFF
>TRBD1|TRBJ1-2|TRBV15|-
TGTGCCACCAGCAGACTTCCCGCGACAGGGGACTATGGCTACACCTTC
CATSRLPATGDYGYTF
>-|TRBJ2-2|TRBV5-1|-
TGCGCCAGCAGCCCGGACTCAAGCGGGGAGCTGTTTTTT
CASSPDSSGELFF
>TRBD1|TRBJ2-7|TRBV5-6|-
TGTGCCAGCGGACCGACTTTGGACAGGTCCTACGAGCAGTACTTC
CASGPTLDRSYEQYF
>-|TRBJ2-3|TRBV9|few
TGTGCCAGCAGCGTAGCGGGACCTGATACGCAGTATTTT
CASSVAGPDTQYF
>-|TRBJ1-1|TRBV6-5|-
TGTGCCAGCAGTTTCGGAGAGAACACTGAAGCTTTCTTT
CASSFGENTEAFF
>-|TRBJ1-2|TRBV7-9|-
TGTGCCAGCAGCCCACCGGGGGGACCTAACTATGGCTACACCTTC
CASSPPGGPNYGYTF
>TRBD1|TRBJ2-5|TRBV7-6|-
TGTGCCAGCAGCCTAAGTTTGACAGGGGGAGAGACCCAGTACTTC
CASSLSLTGGETQYF
>-|TRBJ1-2|TRBV12-3/TRBV12-4|once
TGTGCCAGCAGTTTAGGTCCATTCAGGGGCTACACCTTC
CASSLGPFRGYTF
>-|TRBJ2-7|TRBV14|-
TGTGCCAGCAGCCGGGGAGGCCCCTACGAGCAGTACTTC
CASSRGGPYEQYF
>TRBD2|TRBJ2-1|TRBV10-2|-
TGCGCCTACCAGAGGTCAGCGGGAGGGGGACAGTACAATGAGCAGTTCTTC
CAYQRSAGGGQYNEQFF